This passage covers 13 T cell receptor beta chains from one sample sequenced in a study of technical replicates of blood from four donors. Sequencing was performed with immunoSEQ multiplex PCR; in TCRdb, only in-frame clones are kept and a portion is missing. The table shows approximately 100,000 clones, with approximately 94% occurring only once. The sequenced material came from T cells isolated from PBMCs. The origin of the receptors is a human donor in good health.

The chain joins TRBV27 to TRBJ2-5; D call uncertain. The CDR3 runs to 14 residues. Germline V lookup: CDR1 MNHEY, CDR2 SMNVEV (reference sequence). V lost 4 bases, J lost 4 bases, and 13 bases lay in between. The CDR3 region is CASSSVSRRETQYF. DNA of the CDR3: TGTGCCAGCAGTTCCGTATCGCGGCGAGAGACCCAGTACTTC.

The rearrangement joins TRBV5-4 to TRBJ2-3; possible D gene TRBD2, 5 bases. Germline CDR1 reads SGHNT; CDR2 reads YYREEE (reference sequence). The length of the CDR3 is 12 residues. Trimming removed 4 bases from V and 7 bases from J, with 10 bases in between. The CDR3 loop is CASSPGEHTQYF. In nucleotides, the CDR3 is TGTGCCAGCAGCCCCGGGGAACATACGCAGTATTTT.

Here the CDR3 reads CAWSVGDNSYEQYF. For the CDR3, the DNA is TGTGCCTGGAGCGTCGGGGATAACTCCTACGAGCAGTACTTC. The chain joins TRBV30 to TRBJ2-7, with D maybe TRBD2 (5 bases). This CDR3 has 14 residues. Germline V lookup: CDR1 GTSNPN, CDR2 SVGIG (reference sequence). Trimming took off 3 bases at V and 0 bases at J, with 12 bases between the two ends.

The V and J genes are TRBV11-3 and TRBJ2-7; TRBD2 matches at 10 bases. Germline V gives CDR1 SGHNT, CDR2 YENEEA. CDR3 size: 17 residues. Trimming removed 0 bases from V and 0 bases from J; junction bases left unmatched: 5. CDR3 in DNA: TGTGCCAGCAGCTTAGATCTCGGACTAGCGGCCTCCTACGAGCAGTACTTC. The encoded protein is CASSLDLGLAASYEQYF.

J is TRBJ1-1 and V is TRBV19; D gene ambiguous. V was shortened by 5 bases and J by 6 bases, with 19 bases between the two germline ends. The CDR3 totals 15 residues. Looked up from germline, CDR1 is LNHDA and CDR2 is SQIVND (reference sequence). The CDR3 here is CASSWALLGVSEAFF. The CDR3 region has the DNA TGTGCCAGTAGTTGGGCCCTTCTCGGGGTTTCTGAAGCTTTCTTT.

The chain links TRBV5-5 to TRBJ1-5, with TRBD1 matching over 8 bases. Germline V gene lookup returns CDR1 SGHKS and CDR2 YYEKEE (reference sequence). Unmatched junction bases numbered 2, after V lost 3 bases and J lost 3 bases. There are 14 residues in the CDR3. The DNA for the CDR3 is TGTGCCAGCAGCTCGGGACAGGCCAATCAGCCCCAGCATTTT. This gives the protein CASSSGQANQPQHF. The whole variable domain, remainder taken from reference TRBV5-5 and TRBJ1-5, is DAGVTQSPTHLIKTRGQQVTLRCSPISGHKSVSWYQQVLGQGPQFIFQYYEKEERGRGNFPDRFSARQFPNYSSELNVNALLLGDSALYLCASSSGQANQPQHFGDGTRLSIL.

V gene TRBV5-1 combines with J gene TRBJ2-4, with a possible D match to TRBD2 (7 bases). In germline, CDR1 is SGHRS, CDR2 YFSETQ. V was shortened by 2 bases and J by 5 bases, with 11 bases between the two germline ends. This CDR3 comprises 14 residues. CDR3 sequence reads: CASSLEGGENIQYF. The CDR3 DNA reads as TGCGCCAGCAGCTTAGAAGGGGGGGAAAACATTCAGTACTTC.

V and J are TRBV9 and TRBJ2-7, with 7 bases aligning to TRBD1. The CDR3 extends over 16 amino acids. The trim removed 0 bases at V and 2 bases at J, leaving 8 bases unmatched. Germline CDR1 reads SGDLS; CDR2 reads YYNGEE. This chain's CDR3 is CASSVEGQGVPYEQYF. The DNA of the CDR3 is TGTGCCAGCAGCGTAGAAGGGCAGGGGGTTCCCTACGAGCAGTACTTC.

This chain connects TRBV19 to TRBJ2-7; TRBD1 might be the D (5 bases). The CDR3 spans 15 residues. In germline, CDR1 is LNHDA, CDR2 SQIVND (reference sequence). V was trimmed by 1 base and J by 2 bases, leaving 12 bases between them. The CDR3 nucleotides read TGTGCCAGTAGTATAGTGGGGCGACCCACCTACGAGCAGTACTTC. Encoded protein: CASSIVGRPTYEQYF.

The chain carries TRBV10-1 and TRBJ1-1, with TRBD1 identical over 9 bases. The CDR3 extends over 15 amino acids. The germline V gene encodes CDR1 WNHNN and CDR2 SYGVQD (reference sequence). J was trimmed by 3 bases and V by 1 base; bases with no gene match: 3. The CDR3 DNA follows: TGCGCCAGCAGTGAGTTAACAGGGGGCTACACTGAAGCTTTCTTT. It is translated as CASSELTGGYTEAFF.

This chain connects TRBV10-1 to TRBJ2-5, with 7 positions matching TRBD2. CDR3 length equals 16 residues. Germline values: CDR1 WNHNN, CDR2 SYGVQD (reference sequence). V lost 4 bases to trimming and J lost 2 bases; unmatched junction nucleotides: 10. The CDR3 loop reads CASSGVAGQTQETQYF. For the CDR3, the DNA is TGCGCCAGCAGTGGGGTAGCGGGCCAAACACAAGAGACCCAGTACTTC.

The V gene is TRBV7-6, the J gene TRBJ1-2, with TRBD1 identical over 9 bases. The ends lost 1 base at V and 4 bases at J; junction bases unmatched: 4. Germline values: CDR1 SGHVS, CDR2 FNYEAQ. This CDR3 region has 15 residues. CDR3 nucleotide sequence: TGTGCCAGCAGCTTAGGGGGGACAGGGTCCTATGGCTACACCTTC. Translation gives CASSLGGTGSYGYTF.

This chain links TRBV30 with TRBJ1-6; possible D gene TRBD1, 6 bases. Trimming removed 0 bases at V and 8 bases at J, with 14 bases between. CDR3 length: 15 amino acids. Germline lookup yields CDR1 GTSNPN and CDR2 SVGIG (reference sequence). Here the CDR3 reads CAWSVVGPGDSPLHF. For the CDR3, the DNA is TGTGCCTGGAGTGTAGTGGGACCAGGGGATTCACCCCTCCACTTT.